The entry that follows covers one TCR beta chain sequence. The sample is drawn from a study of shared T cell receptors in the human thymus. CDR1 is SGHTA, CDR2 FQGNSA, per germline. Deletions cut 3 bases from V and 0 bases from J, with 12 bases between. The CDR3 length is 16 residues. Profiled with immunoSEQ multiplex PCR; TCRdb holds only in-frame clones, not every one. The sample carries 500,000 to 550,000 clones, approximately 78% recorded once. The same data also contributed to another study, on human thymus T cells. Per that study: The thymus tissue came from resections taken during corrective heart surgery.

The V gene is TRBV7-2, the J gene TRBJ1-5; no definite D call. Sequencing was performed on thymocytes. The sequence came from a boy younger than two with a congenital heart defect. DNA for the CDR3: TGTGCCAGCAGCTTCGAGGTATTGGATAGCAATCAGCCCCAGCATTTT. This translates into CASSFEVLDSNQPQHF. The variable domain in full, completed from reference TRBV7-2 and TRBJ1-5, reads GAGVSQSPSNKVTEKGKDVELRCDPISGHTALYWYRQSLGQGLEFLIYFQGNSAPDKSGLPSDRFSAERTGGSVSTLTIQRTQQEDSAVYLCASSFEVLDSNQPQHFGDGTRLSIL.